The sample holds many counts of the clone carrying this T cell receptor (beta chain). Its antigen is not known. The TCR beta CDR3 regions underwent amplification using RNA transcripts as the source. The TCR CDR3 first-round RT-PCR relied on the HTBI primer set. MiXCR was run by TCRdb on the multiplex PCR reads, yielding one entry per CDR3 protein. The repertoire includes 490,000 or so distinct CDR3 sequences, 15% to 20% of them detected once, and about 29% sits in the top ten. Criteria for exclusion of patients were uncontrolled infection, other autoimmune disease, pregnancy or lactation. In making diagnoses, clinical symptoms, serum thyroxine and TRAb, thyroid ultrasound and orbital computed tomography were all used. Fresh 10 ml peripheral blood yielded PBMCs. This specimen belongs to a study of T cells in Graves' hyperthyroidism and ophthalmopathy. Study-wide findings and caveats: Expanded thyroid clonotypes (above 0.001) were mostly also found in blood.

The clonotype comes from a woman aged 30 to 39 with Graves' ophthalmopathy. Specimen: blood.

Here the CDR3 reads CASSLGGGGGHQPQHF. The CDR3 DNA reads as TGTGCCAGCAGCTTGGGGGGCGGCGGGGGACATCAGCCCCAGCATTTT. The chain couples TRBV5-6 to TRBJ1-5, with a weak D call TRBD1 (5 bases). Between the trimmed V and J ends, which lost 0 bases and 5 bases, there was a span of 15 bases. CDR1 is SGHDT and CDR2 is YYEEEE in the germline V gene. The CDR3 extends over 16 amino acids.